These T cell receptor beta chains were read from a single sample in a study of T cell responses to AZD1222 COVID-19 vaccine. Method: immunoSEQ multiplex PCR; TCRdb's copy keeps in-frame clones and lacks some. This sample has about 270,000 clones, with about 94% found just once. The sample in question was peripheral blood, obtained 28 days after the second AZD1222 dose. All receptors derive from an adult who received the AZD1222 COVID-19 vaccine. CDR3s include the opening cysteine and the closing phenylalanine or tryptophan. The D gene is left open where the match is weak. Only part of the rows carry a size: once, few, many, or a class if the clone is expanded.

CDR3	DNA	V	J	size	D
CASRKLAASTDTQYF	TGTGCCAGCAGGAAACTAGCGGCTAGCACAGATACGCAGTATTTT	TRBV7-9	TRBJ2-3	NA	TRBD2
CANTDIPTGARQAFF	TGTGCCAATACAGATATTCCCACAGGAGCGCGCCAAGCTTTCTTT	TRBV19	TRBJ1-1	NA	NA
CASSEAHLLGPQHF	TGTGCCAGCAGTGAAGCCCACCTGTTGGGGCCCCAGCATTTT	TRBV6-1	TRBJ1-5	NA	NA
CASRKGQVGPRQFF	TGTGCCAGCAGGAAGGGGCAGGTGGGGCCGAGGCAGTTCTTC	TRBV11-2	TRBJ2-1	NA	NA
CASSPASGNTIYF	TGTGCCAGCTCCCCCGCGAGCGGGAACACCATATATTTT	TRBV2	TRBJ1-3	once	NA
CASSPTIVGMGTEAFF	TGTGCCAGCAGCCCGACCATAGTGGGGATGGGGACTGAAGCTTTCTTT	TRBV11-2	TRBJ1-1	NA	NA
CASSPSIGTGEKLFF	TGTGCCAGCAGCCCCTCTATAGGGACAGGGGAAAAACTGTTTTTT	TRBV9	TRBJ1-4	NA	TRBD1
CASRENKGSGNTIYF	TGTGCCAGCAGAGAGAACAAGGGTTCTGGAAACACCATATATTTT	TRBV28	TRBJ1-3	once	NA
CASSLDRAPDGYTF	TGTGCCAGCAGCTTGGACAGGGCCCCCGATGGCTACACCTTC	TRBV7-9	TRBJ1-2	NA	TRBD1
CASSFRRGEGTQRDEAFF	TGTGCCAGCAGCTTCAGGCGGGGTGAGGGGACCCAACGGGATGAAGCTTTCTTT	TRBV7-8	TRBJ1-1	NA	NA
CASRTGGARSYEQYF	TGTGCCAGCAGAACAGGGGGCGCGAGGTCCTACGAGCAGTACTTC	TRBV6-5	TRBJ2-7	NA	TRBD1
CASTSAGDRSGYTF	TGTGCCAGCACCTCGGCGGGGGATCGGTCGGGCTACACCTTC	TRBV28	TRBJ1-2	NA	NA
CASSNSNQPQHF	TGTGCCAGCAGTAACAGTAATCAGCCCCAGCATTTT	TRBV6-6	TRBJ1-5	NA	NA
CASTVVAGANTGELFF	TGCGCCAGCACGGTTGTGGCGGGGGCGAACACCGGGGAGCTGTTTTTT	TRBV5-1	TRBJ2-2	NA	TRBD2
CASSRTNTEAFF	TGTGCCAGCTCACGTACGAACACTGAAGCTTTCTTT	TRBV18	TRBJ1-1	NA	NA
CASSRGDSPLHF	TGTGCCAGCAGCCGTGGAGATTCACCCCTCCACTTT	TRBV7-9	TRBJ1-6	NA	NA
CASSPGLGDSGNTIYF	TGTGCCAGCAGCCCAGGGCTCGGAGACTCTGGAAACACCATATATTTT	TRBV3-1/TRBV3-2	TRBJ1-3	NA	NA
CASSFRGADTQYF	TGTGCCAGCAGCTTCCGTGGGGCAGATACGCAGTATTTT	TRBV7-2	TRBJ2-3	NA	NA
CASSPRPPPTEAFF	TGTGCCAGCAGCCCCCGTCCCCCTCCCACGGAAGCTTTCTTT	TRBV7-8	TRBJ1-1	NA	NA
CAISDGSGSHEQYF	TGTGCCATCAGTGATGGTAGCGGGAGCCACGAGCAGTACTTC	TRBV10-3	TRBJ2-7	NA	TRBD2
CASSATSYGYTF	TGTGCCAGCAGCGCGACGAGCTATGGCTACACCTTC	TRBV9	TRBJ1-2	NA	NA
CASSLGIMNTEAFF	TGCGCCAGCAGCTTAGGGATCATGAACACTGAAGCTTTCTTT	TRBV5-1	TRBJ1-1	NA	NA
CASTTQRASSYNEQFF	TGTGCCAGTACTACCCAGCGGGCGAGCTCCTACAATGAGCAGTTCTTC	TRBV19	TRBJ2-1	NA	NA
CASTGQLGEKLFF	TGTGCCAGCACTGGACAGCTAGGGGAAAAACTGTTTTTT	TRBV12-3/TRBV12-4	TRBJ1-4	NA	NA
CASSDFGVQETQYF	TGTGCCAGCAGTGATTTCGGGGTTCAGGAGACCCAGTACTTC	TRBV6-1	TRBJ2-5	NA	NA
CASSSTGVNNSPLHF	TGTGCCAGCAGTTCCACCGGAGTCAATAATTCACCCCTCCACTTT	TRBV27	TRBJ1-6	NA	NA
CASSPDGNSNQPQHF	TGTGCCAGCAGCCCTGACGGCAATAGCAATCAGCCCCAGCATTTT	TRBV7-9	TRBJ1-5	NA	NA
CASRFDGNTGELFF	TGTGCCAGCAGGTTTGACGGGAACACCGGGGAGCTGTTTTTT	TRBV27	TRBJ2-2	NA	NA
CASSRTGDYQPQHF	TGTGCCAGCAGTCGGACAGGGGACTATCAGCCCCAGCATTTT	TRBV28	TRBJ1-5	few	TRBD1
CASSTQGPNTEAFF	TGTGCCAGCAGCACACAGGGGCCAAACACTGAAGCTTTCTTT	TRBV6-6	TRBJ1-1	NA	TRBD1
CASSEHTGVGETQYF	TGTGCCAGCAGTGAACATACGGGAGTCGGTGAGACCCAGTACTTC	TRBV2	TRBJ2-5	NA	NA
CASSFGVDSCNEQFF	TGTGCCAGCAGCTTCGGGGTGGACTCCTGCAATGAGCAGTTCTTC	TRBV7-8	TRBJ2-1	NA	NA
CASSLDGRTNQPQHF	TGTGCCAGCAGCTTAGATGGACGGACTAATCAGCCCCAGCATTTT	TRBV7-2	TRBJ1-5	NA	NA
CASSLERNGYGYTF	TGCGCCAGCAGCTTGGAAAGGAACGGGTATGGCTACACCTTC	TRBV5-1	TRBJ1-2	NA	NA
CASSRGSGNTEAFF	TGTGCCAGCTCACGGGGGTCGGGGAACACTGAAGCTTTCTTT	TRBV18	TRBJ1-1	once	NA
CASRGGSTGENTQYF	TGTGCCAGCAGGGGGGGTTCAACAGGGGAAAATACGCAGTATTTT	TRBV27	TRBJ2-3	NA	NA
CASSPSATDTQYF	TGTGCCAGCTCACCGAGTGCAACAGATACGCAGTATTTT	TRBV18	TRBJ2-3	NA	NA
CASSPQAGYNEQFF	TGTGCCAGCTCACCACAGGCCGGCTACAATGAGCAGTTCTTC	TRBV18	TRBJ2-1	NA	NA
CSVLRREDEQYF	TGCAGCGTTTTACGCCGAGAGGACGAGCAGTACTTC	TRBV29-1	TRBJ2-7	NA	NA
CASSPDSLGDTEAFF	TGTGCCAGCAGCCCCGACAGTTTGGGGGACACTGAAGCTTTCTTT	TRBV3-1/TRBV3-2	TRBJ1-1	NA	NA
CASSQDPRDTEAFF	TGTGCCAGCAGCCAAGACCCCAGAGACACTGAAGCTTTCTTT	TRBV4-2	TRBJ1-1	NA	NA
CASSPTGAGVAKNIQYF	TGTGCCAGCTCACCGACAGGGGCCGGAGTAGCCAAAAACATTCAGTACTTC	TRBV18	TRBJ2-4	NA	TRBD1
CASMTYNEQFF	TGTGCCAGCATGACTTACAATGAGCAGTTCTTC	TRBV27	TRBJ2-1	NA	NA
CASRRQGDTGELFF	TGTGCCAGCAGGAGACAGGGGGACACCGGGGAGCTGTTTTTT	TRBV2	TRBJ2-2	NA	TRBD1
CASSSKLAGGRDTQYF	TGTGCCAGCAGCTCGAAACTAGCGGGAGGGAGGGATACGCAGTATTTT	TRBV7-2	TRBJ2-3	NA	TRBD2
CASSHESSRSGLLGETQYF	TGTGCCAGCAGCCATGAATCCTCCCGAAGTGGTCTCCTGGGGGAGACCCAGTACTTC	TRBV3-1/TRBV3-2	TRBJ2-5	NA	NA
CASSSGTAIEAFF	TGTGCCAGCAGCTCCGGGACAGCCATTGAAGCTTTCTTT	TRBV6-6	TRBJ1-1	NA	TRBD1
CSPNYEQYF	TGCAGTCCAAACTACGAGCAGTACTTC	TRBV20-1	TRBJ2-7	NA	NA
CASSLLATEAFF	TGTGCCAGCAGTTTATTGGCGACTGAAGCTTTCTTT	TRBV12-3/TRBV12-4	TRBJ1-1	NA	NA
CATSDSGPVNYGYTF	TGTGCCACCAGTGATTCCGGGCCCGTTAACTATGGCTACACCTTC	TRBV24-1	TRBJ1-2	NA	NA
CASSGTGPLDEQFF	TGTGCCAGCAGCGGGACAGGGCCTTTGGATGAGCAGTTCTTC	TRBV9	TRBJ2-1	NA	TRBD1
CASSGTGATNEKLFF	TGTGCCAGCAGCGGAACAGGCGCAACTAATGAAAAACTGTTTTTT	TRBV7-9	TRBJ1-4	few	NA
CASSHQGDYGYTF	TGTGCCAGCTCTCATCAGGGGGACTATGGCTACACCTTC	TRBV18	TRBJ1-2	NA	TRBD1